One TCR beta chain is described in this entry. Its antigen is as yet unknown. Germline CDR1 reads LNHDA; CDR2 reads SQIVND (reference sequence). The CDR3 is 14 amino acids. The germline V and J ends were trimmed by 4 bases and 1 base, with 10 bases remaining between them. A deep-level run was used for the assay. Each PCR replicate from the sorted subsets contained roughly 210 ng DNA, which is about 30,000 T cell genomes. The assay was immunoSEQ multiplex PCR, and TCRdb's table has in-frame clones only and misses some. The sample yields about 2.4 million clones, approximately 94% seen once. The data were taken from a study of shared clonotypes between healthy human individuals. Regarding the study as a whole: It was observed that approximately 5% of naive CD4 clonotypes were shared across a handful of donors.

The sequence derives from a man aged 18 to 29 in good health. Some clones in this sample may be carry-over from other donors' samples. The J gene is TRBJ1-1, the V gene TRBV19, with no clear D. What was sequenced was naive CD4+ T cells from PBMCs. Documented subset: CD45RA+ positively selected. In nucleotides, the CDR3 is TGTGCCAGTAGTACAGCCAGCACGAACACTGAAGCTTTCTTT. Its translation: CASSTASTNTEAFF.